A selection of T cell receptor beta chains follows, all from one sample in a study of T cells expressing NK-cell markers. TCRdb reprocessed the 5' RACE reads and reports one entry per CDR3 protein, with no DNA. Its table lists around 550,000 distinct CDR3 sequences. Sequencing input: blood T cells: a sorted CD56 or NKG2C T cell subset, CD4+ or CD8+ T cells, or bulk PBMC T cells (not recorded which). These receptors came from a man aged 18 to 29 in good health. Each CDR3 is given with its conserved first and last residue. Each record gives: CDR3 protein, V gene, CDR3 length, J gene.

CDR3: CASSPRPDSVAPLHF
V: TRBV5-1
length: 15
J: TRBJ1-6

CDR3: CASSPVLAGFYNEQFF
V: TRBV5-1
length: 16
J: TRBJ2-1

CDR3: CATSRRDSFKEQYF
V: TRBV15
length: 14
J: TRBJ2-7

CDR3: CATATSGTYNEQFF
V: TRBV10-3
length: 14
J: TRBJ2-1

CDR3: CASSLSHWTTGMAGNTIYF
V: TRBV28
length: 19
J: TRBJ1-3

CDR3: CASSYRVSGANVLTF
V: TRBV13
length: 15
J: TRBJ2-6

CDR3: CASSIDFRLSEAFF
V: TRBV19
length: 14
J: TRBJ1-1

CDR3: CASVSGRGNEQFF
V: TRBV28
length: 13
J: TRBJ2-1

CDR3: CASSGGIRSEAFF
V: TRBV2
length: 13
J: TRBJ1-1

CDR3: CATRPLASSTDTQYF
V: TRBV15
length: 15
J: TRBJ2-3

CDR3: CASSAPGLAGETGDTQYF
V: TRBV5-1
length: 18
J: TRBJ2-3

CDR3: CASSPRTQSPLHF
V: TRBV5-1
length: 13
J: TRBJ1-6

CDR3: CASITYRGGTDTQYF
V: TRBV27
length: 15
J: TRBJ2-3

CDR3: CASSLSLRDRVTTGELFF
V: TRBV27
length: 18
J: TRBJ2-2

CDR3: CASSRTSGSFSSYEQYF
V: TRBV6-1
length: 17
J: TRBJ2-7

CDR3: CASSLDKQGLYNQPQHF
V: TRBV5-1
length: 17
J: TRBJ1-5

CDR3: CASSDDRVQETQYF
V: TRBV12-3/TRBV12-4
length: 14
J: TRBJ2-5

CDR3: CASSHPDRNTGELFF
V: TRBV4-1
length: 15
J: TRBJ2-2

CDR3: CASSYLGGTRETQYF
V: TRBV6-5
length: 15
J: TRBJ2-5

CDR3: CASSLAGGEGKKLFF
V: TRBV5-1
length: 15
J: TRBJ1-4

CDR3: CSATTSGSDTQYF
V: TRBV20-1
length: 13
J: TRBJ2-3

CDR3: CSARLPGTHTDTQYF
V: TRBV20-1
length: 15
J: TRBJ2-3

CDR3: CASSDSGTGQAGGNTIYF
V: TRBV6-4
length: 18
J: TRBJ1-3

CDR3: CASSPLGDYSFADTQYF
V: TRBV4-1
length: 17
J: TRBJ2-3

CDR3: CASWASGSGSRLTDTQYF
V: TRBV28
length: 18
J: TRBJ2-3

CDR3: CASSQDIDSGGDTQYF
V: TRBV3-1
length: 16
J: TRBJ2-3

CDR3: CASSITGGTSNEQFF
V: TRBV19
length: 15
J: TRBJ2-1

CDR3: CASSPLGSGTADTQYF
V: TRBV11-2
length: 16
J: TRBJ2-3

CDR3: CAIKDGRNTDTQYF
V: TRBV10-3
length: 14
J: TRBJ2-3

CDR3: CASSLSTSGLFEQYF
V: TRBV27
length: 15
J: TRBJ2-7

CDR3: CASSPEGDTQYF
V: TRBV3-1
length: 12
J: TRBJ2-3

CDR3: CSAEYSIGLAGSYEQYF
V: TRBV20-1
length: 17
J: TRBJ2-7

CDR3: CASSESPGQGLRSYEQYF
V: TRBV25-1
length: 18
J: TRBJ2-7

CDR3: CASSLKRDRGPNTGELFF
V: TRBV5-6
length: 18
J: TRBJ2-2

CDR3: CASSLSHSGRTSSYNEQFF
V: TRBV4-1
length: 19
J: TRBJ2-1

CDR3: CASSLALATRQYF
V: TRBV11-1
length: 13
J: TRBJ2-7

CDR3: CASNTNGGQPQHF
V: TRBV6-6
length: 13
J: TRBJ1-5

CDR3: CASSLVGSTGELFF
V: TRBV27
length: 14
J: TRBJ2-2

CDR3: CASGDRDTDTQYF
V: TRBV28
length: 13
J: TRBJ2-3

CDR3: CASSPHSQDSTDTQYF
V: TRBV9
length: 16
J: TRBJ2-3

CDR3: CASSLVQGIDTQYF
V: TRBV7-8
length: 14
J: TRBJ2-3

CDR3: CASSLRAGAHSYNEQFF
V: TRBV27
length: 17
J: TRBJ2-1

CDR3: CASSLEGGLWSYNEQFF
V: TRBV7-8
length: 17
J: TRBJ2-1

CDR3: CASSGRRTSGGYTF
V: TRBV10-2
length: 14
J: TRBJ1-2

CDR3: CASSQEALAGGPFF
V: TRBV4-2
length: 14
J: TRBJ2-1

CDR3: CASSVDFSQPQHF
V: TRBV2
length: 13
J: TRBJ1-5

CDR3: CASSPNWDTQYF
V: TRBV12-3/TRBV12-4
length: 12
J: TRBJ2-3

CDR3: CASSMDRGVETQYF
V: TRBV12-3/TRBV12-4
length: 14
J: TRBJ2-5

CDR3: CASRTGVLNTQYF
V: TRBV6-1
length: 13
J: TRBJ2-3